This passage covers 15 T cell receptor beta chains from one sample sequenced in a study of identical twins. One entry per CDR3 protein results from TCRdb running MiXCR on the 5' RACE reads. The repertoire includes hundreds of thousands of distinct CDR3 sequences, 20% to 30% of them detected once, and 2.9% sits in the top ten. This sample was shared with a second study, whose subject was T cells expressing NK-cell markers.

Specimen: CD4+ T cells sorted from blood. The origin of the receptors is a woman aged 18-29 years in good health.

V is TRBV4-1 and J is TRBJ2-1; 11 nucleotides line up with TRBD2. The CDR3 extends over 16 amino acids. Germline-derived CDR1 and CDR2 are MGHRA and YSYEKL. Trimming took 1 base from V and 7 from J; bases not matched to a gene: 6. The CDR3 DNA sequence: TGCGCCAGCAGCCAAGGGATAGCGGGAGGGTGGAATGAGCAGTTCTTC. This translates into CASSQGIAGGWNEQFF.

V is TRBV21-1 and J is TRBJ2-2; TRBD1, the table's D call, lacks a check against the DNA. TRBV21-1 is deemed a pseudogene. This CDR3 contains 15 residues. The CDR3 here is CASGTRDRRTGELFF. The DNA of the CDR3 is TGTGCCAGCGGAACCCGGGACAGACGCACCGGGGAGCTGTTTTTT.

The chain has TRBV4-3 and TRBJ1-6; TRBD1 is a possible D gene (5 bases). V was clipped by 0 bases and J by 6 bases, with 15 bases between them. The germline gives CDR1 LGHNA, CDR2 YSLEER. This CDR3 region has 17 residues. DNA for the CDR3: TGCGCCAGCAGCCAAGATCCCTCAGGGTATTTTAATTCACCCCTCCACTTT. Residues: CASSQDPSGYFNSPLHF.

The chain carries TRBV10-3 and TRBJ2-3; 8 bases match TRBD2. This CDR3 is built from 15 residues. Looked up from germline, CDR1 is ENHRY and CDR2 is SYGVKD. The V and J ends lost 8 bases and 2 bases, in that order; junction bases with no gene match: 9. CDR3 nucleotides: TGTGCCATCCGGGGGGGGACGGCAACCACAGATACGCAGTATTTT. Residues: CAIRGGTATTDTQYF.

The V gene is TRBV10-3, the J gene TRBJ2-7; D is undetermined. This CDR3 region has 15 residues. The germline V and J ends were trimmed by 0 bases and 1 base, with 10 bases remaining between them. The germline CDR1 and CDR2 sequences are ENHRY and SYGVKD. The CDR3: CAISESLAGSYEQYF. CDR3 DNA sequence: TGTGCCATCAGTGAGTCGTTAGCCGGATCCTACGAGCAGTACTTC.

Many counts were recorded for this clonotype. This chain uses TRBV20-1 with TRBJ2-3, with unresolved D. Germline V gives CDR1 DFQATT, CDR2 SNEGSKA (reference sequence). V was cut by 0 bases and J by 1 base, with 5 bases left in between. The CDR3 totals 13 residues. This CDR3 reads CSAREGGTDTQYF. The CDR3 bases are TGCAGTGCTAGAGAGGGCGGCACAGATACGCAGTATTTT.

This clonotype has only a few counts. This rearrangement joins TRBV19 to TRBJ2-7, with 11 bases matching TRBD2. The CDR3 extends over 19 amino acids. V lost 3 bases and J lost 0; bases outside the gene matches: 13. Germline-derived CDR1 and CDR2 are LNHDA and SQIVND (reference sequence). The CDR3 sequence is CASSIRPPIAGGGSYEQYF. CDR3 nucleotide sequence: TGTGCCAGTAGTATTCGACCGCCTATAGCGGGAGGGGGCTCCTACGAGCAGTACTTC.

This clonotype came up a few times. This chain links TRBV6-1 with TRBJ2-4, with unresolved D. V lost 5 bases, J lost 0 bases, and 8 bases lay in between. The CDR3 runs to 14 residues. Germline CDR1 and CDR2: MNHNS and SASEGT. Here the CDR3 reads CASSPSLAKNIQYF. CDR3 coding DNA: TGTGCCAGCAGTCCCAGTCTAGCCAAAAACATTCAGTACTTC.

This clonotype was detected only a few times. Written as DNA, the CDR3 is TGTGCCAGCAGCGAGACACACACAGATACGCAGTATTTT. Amino acids: CASSETHTDTQYF. V is TRBV2 and J is TRBJ2-3; D is unclear. The germline V gene encodes CDR1 SNHLY and CDR2 FYNNEI. This CDR3 contains 13 residues. V was cut by 6 bases and J by 2 bases, with 9 bases left in between.

The chain couples TRBV5-1 to TRBJ2-3; no reliable D call. The CDR3 covers 13 residues. The V end was cut by 0 bases, the J end by 6 bases, with 8 bases between. The germline V gene encodes CDR1 SGHRS and CDR2 YFSETQ. The CDR3 is CASSLDYSDTQYF. CDR3 in DNA: TGCGCCAGCAGCTTGGACTATTCCGATACGCAGTATTTT. The whole variable domain, filled in from reference TRBV5-1 and TRBJ2-3, reads KAGVTQTPRYLIKTRGQQVTLSCSPISGHRSVSWYQQTPGQGLQFLFEYFSETQRNKGNFPGRFSGRQFSNSRSEMNVSTLELGDSALYLCASSLDYSDTQYFGPGTRLTVL.

The chain links TRBV5-8 to TRBJ2-4; D assignment may be TRBD1 or TRBD2 (5 bases each). The V end was cut by 2 bases, the J end by 0 bases, with 12 bases between. Germline V gene lookup returns CDR1 SGHTS and CDR2 YDEGEE. The CDR3 totals 16 residues. The CDR3 DNA reads as TGTGCCAGCAGCTTAGGGGCAGCGGTAGCCAAAAACATTCAGTACTTC. This sequence encodes CASSLGAAVAKNIQYF.

The rearrangement joins TRBV27 to TRBJ1-5, with TRBD1 matching 7 bases. This CDR3 has 14 residues. Trimming cost V 4 bases and J 3 bases; bases outside gene matches: 3. CDR1 MNHEY and CDR2 SMNVEV come from the germline V gene (reference sequence). The CDR3 spells CASSWDRYNQPQHF. As DNA, the CDR3 is TGTGCCAGCAGTTGGGACAGATACAATCAGCCCCAGCATTTT.

A word on this clonotype: Its ends do not fully match the called genes, so a read error is possible. The chain is built from TRBV6-1 and TRBJ2-3; 8 nucleotides match TRBD2. CDR3 size: 16 residues. Germline V gene sequence: CDR1 MNHNS, CDR2 SASEGT. CDR3: CASSEMLAGTTDAQYF. CDR3 nucleotide sequence: TGTGCCAGCAGTGAGATGTTAGCGGGAACCACAGATGCGCAGTATTTT.

The gene calls are TRBV7-2 and TRBJ2-7, with 8 nucleotides matching TRBD2. This CDR3 has 15 amino acids. CDR1 and CDR2 (germline): SGHTA, FQGNSA. V shed 5 bases, J shed 4 bases, and the junction held 10 bases outside the gene matches. CDR3 bases: TGTGCCAGCAGCCGCCGGAGCGGGAGAGAGTACGAGCAGTACTTC. Protein sequence: CASSRRSGREYEQYF.

This clonotype appeared a few times. This chain connects TRBV20-1 to TRBJ1-4; 8 bases are shared with TRBD1. V dropped 2 bases and J dropped 6; count of bases not matched to a gene: 5. Germline lookup yields CDR1 DFQATT and CDR2 SNEGSKA (reference sequence). There are 14 residues in the CDR3. The CDR3: CSARKQGVYEKLFF. In nucleotides, the CDR3 is TGCAGTGCTAGAAAACAGGGGGTCTATGAAAAACTGTTTTTT.